A selection of T cell receptor beta chains follows, all from one sample in a study of CD8 T cells in Susac syndrome. In TCRdb, the immunoSEQ multiplex PCR reads were re-called with MiXCR into one record per CDR3 protein. The table shows some 450,000 distinct CDR3 sequences, with about 85% occurring only once. Sequencing input: CD8+ T cells from PBMCs. The receptors here all came from a human donor with multiple sclerosis. Each CDR3 is given without its conserved first and last residue. D genes are given only for firm matches.

d_call j_call v_call cdr3_aa
. TRBJ2-7 TRBV27 ASSLSKGYEQY
. TRBJ2-3 TRBV28 ASSLLVGGTDTQY
. TRBJ2-1 TRBV29-1 SVEPARQVYNEQF
TRBD1 TRBJ2-1 TRBV6-1 ASMRTGHNEQF
TRBD1 TRBJ2-7 TRBV10-3 AIRDRVSYEQY
. TRBJ2-7 TRBV27 ASSLSSGFYEQY
TRBD1 TRBJ1-1 TRBV27 ASSLGTGDAF
. TRBJ2-1 TRBV3-1 ASSQEATSSYNEQF
. TRBJ2-5 TRBV13 ASSFTSETQY
TRBD1 TRBJ1-5 TRBV11-2 ASSLTGGAGSNQPQH
. TRBJ1-4 TRBV19 ASRDRGNEKLF
. TRBJ2-1 TRBV29-1 SVEGGQVFYNEQF
. TRBJ1-1 TRBV30 AWSRGRTEAF
TRBD1 TRBJ2-2 TRBV6-4 ASSTDRDTGELF
TRBD2 TRBJ2-6 TRBV20-1 SARGPGLAGGTNVLT
. TRBJ1-5 TRBV5-5 ASSPWSDQPQH
TRBD1 TRBJ2-7 TRBV4-1 ASSQEARGNYEQY